The entry below describes one T cell receptor beta chain. The sample is drawn from a study of blood T cell repertoires in COVID-19. Looking at the study overall: Some COVID-19 samples were acute and others convalescent; all came from the United States, Italy and Spain.

The CDR3 consists of 12 residues. V was trimmed by 5 bases and J by 11 bases, leaving 15 bases between them. Germline CDR1 reads MNHNS; CDR2 reads SASEGT. The authors' processing: Estimated nucleated cell counts came from reference gene primer amplification. Sequencing was performed with immunoSEQ multiplex PCR; in TCRdb, only in-frame clones are kept and a portion is missing. V, J and clone size are taken as reported in that table, and D and trimming were inferred from the DNA itself. Of 98,000 or so clones listed, under 85% were seen once; the top ten hold just over 4%. The chain carries TRBV6-1 and TRBJ1-1; D possibly corresponds to TRBD1 (5 bases). The clonotype comes from a woman in her sixties or seventies with acute or convalescent COVID-19. The sequenced material came from peripheral blood. The CDR3 protein is CASSPGGWGAFF. DNA for the CDR3: TGTGCCAGCAGTCCGGGGGGTTGGGGGGCTTTCTTT.